The clone carrying this TCR beta chain occurred a few times. Its matching antigen is unknown. This sample stems from a study of regulatory T cells in long-lasting Graves disease. About the research overall: With positive TSH receptor antibodies and over 5 years of antithyroid drugs, Graves' disease was considered persistent.

The V gene lost 0 bases and the J gene lost 2 bases, with 4 bases spanning the gap. The CDR3 consists of 13 residues. Looked up from germline, CDR1 is LGHNA and CDR2 is YNFKEQ. Broader study findings: Newly diagnosed disease favored TRBV20-1 and TRBJ2-1 over persistent disease.

CDR3 regions were amplified by Arm-PCR using iRepertoire HTBI primers to build TCR beta libraries. Under the authors' procedure: About 60 TRBV and roughly 13 TRBJ segments were identified across samples. TCRdb reanalysed the multiplex PCR reads using MiXCR and keeps one entry per CDR3 protein. TCRdb's processing, not the authors', yielded these V and J calls. In the table there are fewer than 450,000 distinct CDR3 sequences, 23% of which are singletons. Time point reported: persistent/refractory GD, antithyroid drugs over 5 years with positive TRAb. PBMCs provided the RNA from which the TCR library was made. Diagnosis followed American Thyroid Association guidelines for Graves' disease.

This chain connects TRBV4-2 to TRBJ2-5; D is unclear. Material: peripheral blood mononuclear cells (PBMCs), obtained when the disease was refractory, from a patient treated with antithyroid drugs. The sequence derives from a female donor with Graves disease. The CDR3 nucleotides read TGTGCCAGCAGCCAAGAGCAGCAAGAGACCCAGTACTTC. It encodes CASSQEQQETQYF.